The source of this T cell receptor (beta chain) is a study of blood T cell repertoires in COVID-19 (TCRdb year 2020). Some background on the complete study: Collaborator samples came from the United States, Italy and Spain and covered acute and convalescent phases of COVID-19. The prospective study material was composed of cDNA or gDNA derived from T cells, B-cell-depleted T cells, or PBMCs. The dataset comprised deeply sampled blood TCRbeta repertoires from subjects exposed to, actively infected with, or recovered from COVID-19. A freely available public database, intended as a resource for researchers studying the immune response to SARS-CoV-2, is where the repertoires were released. The samples were drawn from two sources: the first 160 participants of the ongoing ImmuneRACE study, and over 1,000 subjects contributed by 6 global collaborators. A de-identified subject ID, COVID-19 status, age in years and sex were almost always included in the sample metadata. HLA class I and class II types, where available, came from metadata supplied by the sample provider rather than from assay-based typing. What the research found in general, with its limitations: Clinical and demographic metadata were provided uncurated, with the amount varying by source and participant.

Sequences SQVTM (CDR1) and ANQGSEA (CDR2) are obtained from the germline V gene. There are 13 amino acids in the CDR3, from cysteine to phenylalanine inclusive. Only the CDR3 region is kept as DNA, spanning 39 bases read in frame from base 1. After removal of 3 bases from V and 5 bases from J, the junction retains 4 bases not matched to a gene. A word on this clone: Its cognate antigen has yet to be identified. One base away there is no much larger clone; base qualities are not given.

The immunoSEQ Assay, a bias-controlled multiplex PCR, was used to amplify TCRbeta CDR3 regions from genomic DNA. Per the original workflow: The number of nucleated cells in each sample was estimated from the amplification of reference gene primers within the assay. To quantify the absolute abundance of each unique TCRbeta CDR3 rearrangement, sequence reads were collapsed and filtered. Productive Simpson clonality was computed per sample as the square root of Simpson's diversity index over productive rearrangements. Not all clones reach the TCRdb copy of this immuneACCESS table, which keeps in-frame sequences only. Checked studies attribute under half of the gap to unresolved V genes and leave the rest unexplained. The D gene and trimming were derived from the DNA, and the V and J assignments and clone size from that table. Counted in this sample were approximately 75,000 clones; around 85% of them appeared once. The top ten clones comprise roughly 5.5% of the sample.

The collaborating institutions used their own protocols to collect whole blood in K2EDTA tubes. For TCRbeta analysis, collaborator samples were shipped as frozen whole blood, as isolated PBMCs, or as DNA extracted from either sample type. The specimen was peripheral blood. Recombination linked TRBV29-1 to TRBJ2-1, and 7 bases in between align with TRBD2. The clonotype comes from an older man with acute or convalescent COVID-19. The DNA sequence is given as TGCAGCGTTGATTCAGCGGGACACAATGAGCAGTTCTTC. Its protein product is CSVDSAGHNEQFF.